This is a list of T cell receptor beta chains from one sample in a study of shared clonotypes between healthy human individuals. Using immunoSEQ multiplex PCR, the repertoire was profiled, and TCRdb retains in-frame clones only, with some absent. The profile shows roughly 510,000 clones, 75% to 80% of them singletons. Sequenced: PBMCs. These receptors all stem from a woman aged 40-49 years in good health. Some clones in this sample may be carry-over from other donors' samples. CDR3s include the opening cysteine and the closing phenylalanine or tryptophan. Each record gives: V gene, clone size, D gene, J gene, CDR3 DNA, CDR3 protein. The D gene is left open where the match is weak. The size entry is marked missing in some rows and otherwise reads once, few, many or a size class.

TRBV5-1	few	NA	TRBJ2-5	TGCGCCAGCAGCCCAGAACGAGAGACCCAGTACTTC	CASSPERETQYF
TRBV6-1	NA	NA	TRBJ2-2	TGTGCCAGCAGTGAACCCGGGAGTTATGTCGGGGAGCTGTTTTTT	CASSEPGSYVGELFF
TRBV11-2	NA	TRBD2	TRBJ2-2	TGTGCCAGCAGCCATTGGGGACTAGCGGCCGGGGAGCTGTTTTTT	CASSHWGLAAGELFF
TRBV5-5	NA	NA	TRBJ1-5	TGTGCCAGCAGCTTTGTAGCACAGGGCACCAATCAGCCCCAGCATTTT	CASSFVAQGTNQPQHF
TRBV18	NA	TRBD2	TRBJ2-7	TGTGCCAGCTCACCAGGCGGGAGGGCCTCCTACGAGCAGTACTTC	CASSPGGRASYEQYF
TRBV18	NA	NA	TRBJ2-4	TGTGCCAGCTCACCCCTACTAGCCAAAAACATTCAGTACTTC	CASSPLLAKNIQYF
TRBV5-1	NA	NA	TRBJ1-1	TGCGCCAGCAGCTTGGTTACACCGGGTAGCACTGAAGCTTTCTTT	CASSLVTPGSTEAFF
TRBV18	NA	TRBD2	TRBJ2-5	TGTGCCAGCTCACCCGGGACTAGCGGGAGCGAGACCCAGTACTTC	CASSPGTSGSETQYF
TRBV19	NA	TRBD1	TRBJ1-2	TGTGCCAGTAGTGCCACCGGGACAGGGGAGGGGTATGGCTACACCTTC	CASSATGTGEGYGYTF
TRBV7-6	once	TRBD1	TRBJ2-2	TGTGCCAGCAGCCCGACAGGGGGCGGCGGGGAGCTGTTTTTT	CASSPTGGGGELFF
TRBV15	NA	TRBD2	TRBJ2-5	TGTGCCACCAGACTGGGCGGGAGGGCCGCGGAGACCCAGTACTTC	CATRLGGRAAETQYF
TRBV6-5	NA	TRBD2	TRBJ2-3	TGTGCCAGCAGTTTAGGAGCGGGAGAGGGAACAGATACGCAGTATTTT	CASSLGAGEGTDTQYF
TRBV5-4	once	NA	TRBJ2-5	TGTGCCAGCAGCTACGGACAGCTGGGGGAGCAGTACTTC	CASSYGQLGEQYF
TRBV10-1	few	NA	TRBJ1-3	TGCGCCAGCAGTGAGGGGACTTCTGGAAACACCATATATTTT	CASSEGTSGNTIYF
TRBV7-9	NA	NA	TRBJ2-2	TGTGCCAGCAGCAAGGAAGGGGGGACCGGGGAGCTGTTTTTT	CASSKEGGTGELFF
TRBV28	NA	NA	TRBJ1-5	TGTGCCAGCAGTTTATGGGCAGGCTGGGGGGGCAATCAGCCCCAGCATTTT	CASSLWAGWGGNQPQHF
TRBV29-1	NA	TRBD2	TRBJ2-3	TGCAGCGTCAAGACTAGCGGGAGGGCCATGATGGATACGCAGTATTTT	CSVKTSGRAMMDTQYF
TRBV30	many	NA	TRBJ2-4	TGTGCCTGGGGACCCGGGACACCGGACATTCAGTACTTC	CAWGPGTPDIQYF
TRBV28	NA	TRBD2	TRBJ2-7	TGTGCCAGCATTACCTGGACTAGCGGGAGATACGAGCAGTACTTC	CASITWTSGRYEQYF
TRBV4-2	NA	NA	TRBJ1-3	TGTGCCAGCAGCCAAGATCGAGGTTCTGGAAACACCATATATTTT	CASSQDRGSGNTIYF
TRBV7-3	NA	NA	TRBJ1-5	TGTGCCAGCAGTGATGGAGGGCCCCAGCATTTT	CASSDGGPQHF
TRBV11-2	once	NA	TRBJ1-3	TGTGCCAGCAGCTTAAGGTCAGGGGCAGCCTCTGGAAACACCATATATTTT	CASSLRSGAASGNTIYF
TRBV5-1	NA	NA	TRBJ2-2	TGCGCCAGCAGCTGGCAGGGAACGAACACCGGGGAGCTGTTTTTT	CASSWQGTNTGELFF
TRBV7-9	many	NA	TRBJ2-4	TGTGCCAGCAGCTTAGGGGCAGGTCTAGCCAAAAACATTCAGTACTTC	CASSLGAGLAKNIQYF
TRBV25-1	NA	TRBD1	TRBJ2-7	TGTGCCAGCAGTGACCCTACCGGGACAGCCTCCTACGAGCAGTACTTC	CASSDPTGTASYEQYF
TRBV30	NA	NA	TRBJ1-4	TGTGCCTGGAGTGTTGGACTGCCAACTAATGAAAAACTGTTTTTT	CAWSVGLPTNEKLFF
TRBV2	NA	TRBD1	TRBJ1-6	TGTGCCAGCAGGCCGGACAGGGTGCGTTCACCCCTCCACTTT	CASRPDRVRSPLHF
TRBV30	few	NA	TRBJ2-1	TGTGCCTGGAGCCTCACGGGTGAGCAGTTCTTC	CAWSLTGEQFF
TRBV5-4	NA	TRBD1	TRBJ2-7	TGTGCCAGCAGCCGTACCGCCGGGACAGGATCCGACGAGCAGTACTTC	CASSRTAGTGSDEQYF
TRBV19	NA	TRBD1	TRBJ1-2	TGTGCCAGTAGCACTAGGACAGGCAGACGCTATGGCTACACCTTC	CASSTRTGRRYGYTF
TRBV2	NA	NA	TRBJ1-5	TGTGCCAGCAGTGTACCGAGGGATCAGCCCCAGCATTTT	CASSVPRDQPQHF
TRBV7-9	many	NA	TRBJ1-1	TGTGCCAGCAGCTTAGAGGGGCTTGGTCACACTGAAGCTTTCTTT	CASSLEGLGHTEAFF
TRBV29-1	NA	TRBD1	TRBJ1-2	TGCAGCGTTCCCGACCTAACCGGGACAGCCGATAACTATGGCTACACCTTC	CSVPDLTGTADNYGYTF
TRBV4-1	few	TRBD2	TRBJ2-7	TGCGCCAGCAGCCAAGATTTTATTTGGACTAGCGCCTACGAGCAGTACTTC	CASSQDFIWTSAYEQYF
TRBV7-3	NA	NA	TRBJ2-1	TGTGCCAGCAGCCCCCATAGGGGGGGAGACAATGAGCAGTTCTTC	CASSPHRGGDNEQFF
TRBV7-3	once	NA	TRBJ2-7	TGTGCCAGCAGGCGACTTCCTACCTTTGCCCTCGGCGAGCAGTACTTC	CASRRLPTFALGEQYF
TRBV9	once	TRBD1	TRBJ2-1	TGTGCCAGCAGCGTAGAACCCGACAGGGGGCGTCATGAGCAGTTCTTC	CASSVEPDRGRHEQFF
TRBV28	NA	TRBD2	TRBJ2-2	TGTGCCAGCAGTCTTCGGGGGAGGGAAAACACCGGGGAGCTGTTTTTT	CASSLRGRENTGELFF
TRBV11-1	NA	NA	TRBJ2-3	TGTGCCAGCAGCCTCGTCCAGGGAGGCACAGATACGCAGTATTTT	CASSLVQGGTDTQYF
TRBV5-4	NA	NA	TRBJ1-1	TGTGCCAGCAGCTTGGTACAGCCCCCGCAGGGGTGGACTACTGAAGCTTTCTTT	CASSLVQPPQGWTTEAFF
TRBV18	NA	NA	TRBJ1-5	TGTGCCAGCTCCTCCACCTACAGTAGCAATCAGCCCCAGCATTTT	CASSSTYSSNQPQHF
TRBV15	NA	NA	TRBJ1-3	TGTGCCACCAGCAGAGATCTGGGAAAAGGAAACACCATATATTTT	CATSRDLGKGNTIYF
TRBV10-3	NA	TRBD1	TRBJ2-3	TGTGCCATCAGTGGCCCCTCGGACAGGGGCGCAGATACGCAGTATTTT	CAISGPSDRGADTQYF
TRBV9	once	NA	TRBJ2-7	TGTGCCAGCAGCCCCCGGGCAAGGCAGTCCTACGAGCAGTACTTC	CASSPRARQSYEQYF
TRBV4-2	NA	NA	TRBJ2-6	TGTGCCAGCAGCCAAGAGCTCTTGAGCTCTGGGGCCAACGTCCTGACTTTC	CASSQELLSSGANVLTF
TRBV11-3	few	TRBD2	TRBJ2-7	TGTGCCAGCAGCTTAGGAAGCAGCGGCCCGGGGGGATGGGTCCGCTACGAGCAGTACTTC	CASSLGSSGPGGWVRYEQYF